Below, 9 T cell receptor beta chains from the same sample are listed, as sequenced in a study of blood T cell repertoires in COVID-19. Clones were sequenced by immunoSEQ multiplex PCR, and TCRdb holds only the in-frame ones, with some missing. The repertoire holds about 150,000 clones, with 85% to 90% as singletons. The sample consisted of peripheral blood. Receptor source: a woman aged 40 to 50 with acute or convalescent COVID-19.

The CDR3 DNA reads TGTGCCAGCAGCTTGGTTCCGGGACAGCAGGGCTACACCTTC. Protein product: CASSLVPGQQGYTF. The chain has TRBV5-8 and TRBJ1-2; 7 bases are shared with TRBD1. Germline CDR1 and CDR2: SGHTS and YDEGEE. Unmatched junction bases numbered 7, after V lost 0 bases and J lost 8 bases. The CDR3 sequence is 14 residues long. The full variable domain, with the rest looked up from reference TRBV5-8 and TRBJ1-2, is EAGVTQSPTHLIKTRGQQATLRCSPISGHTSVYWYQQALGLGLQFLLWYDEGEERNRGNFPPRFSGRQFPNYSSELNVNALELEDSALYLCASSLVPGQQGYTFGSGTRLTVV.

The rearrangement joins TRBV15 to TRBJ2-3, with 7 bases identical to TRBD1. This CDR3 is 16 amino acids long. V lost 3 bases and J lost 7; bases outside the gene matches: 13. Germline-derived CDR1 and CDR2 are LNHNV and YYDKDF (reference sequence). CDR3 DNA: TGTGCCACCAGCAGCCTGGACAGGAGGCTAGGATATACGCAGTATTTT. Protein sequence: CATSSLDRRLGYTQYF.

The chain is built from TRBV7-9 and TRBJ2-3; D gene uncertain. Germline V gene lookup returns CDR1 SEHNR and CDR2 FQNEAQ (reference sequence). Trimming shortened V by 5 bases and J by 3 bases, and 9 bases separated the two germline ends. CDR3 length: 13 amino acids. The CDR3 DNA sequence: TGTGCCAGCAGCCCCGACGGGACAGATACGCAGTATTTT. Its translation: CASSPDGTDTQYF.

V usage is TRBV18 and J usage is TRBJ2-5; the match to TRBD1 covers 8 bases. The CDR3 is 16 residues long. Germline lookup yields CDR1 KGHSH and CDR2 LQKENI. Losses at the gene ends were 3 bases for V and 5 bases for J; bases not matched to a gene: 11. The CDR3 loop reads CASSPLGQGIIETQYF. In DNA, the CDR3 is TGTGCCAGCTCACCGCTAGGACAGGGAATAATTGAGACCCAGTACTTC.

This chain uses TRBV5-1 with TRBJ2-6; TRBD1 agrees at 7 bases. The ends lost 0 bases at V and 1 base at J; junction bases unmatched: 10. The CDR3 is 19 residues long. CDR1 is SGHRS, CDR2 YFSETQ, per germline. CDR3 sequence: CASSLGPRQGQSGANVLTF. In DNA, the CDR3 is TGCGCCAGCAGCTTGGGACCCCGACAGGGCCAATCTGGGGCCAACGTCCTGACTTTC. Variable domain in full (rest from reference TRBV5-1 and TRBJ2-6): KAGVTQTPRYLIKTRGQQVTLSCSPISGHRSVSWYQQTPGQGLQFLFEYFSETQRNKGNFPGRFSGRQFSNSRSEMNVSTLELGDSALYLCASSLGPRQGQSGANVLTFGAGSRLTVL.

The V gene is TRBV25-1, the J gene TRBJ2-5, with a possible D match to TRBD2 (6 bases). CDR1 MGHDK and CDR2 SYGVNS come from the germline V gene. This CDR3 spans 18 amino acids. Trimming removed 0 bases from V and 2 bases from J, with 19 bases in between. The CDR3 DNA reads TGTGCCAGCAGTGAATATCGGTTGTCGGGGGACGTACAAGAGACCCAGTACTTC. Translated: CASSEYRLSGDVQETQYF.

The J gene is TRBJ2-1, the V gene TRBV19; 11 bases map to TRBD1. This CDR3 has 15 amino acids. Germline CDR1 is LNHDA and CDR2 is SQIVND (reference sequence). V gave up 10 bases and J gave up 2 bases; unmatched junction bases: 7. The CDR3 DNA sequence: TGTGCCACTACCGAGGGACAGGGGGCCTACAATGAGCAGTTCTTC. It is translated as CATTEGQGAYNEQFF.

The rearrangement links TRBV5-1 to TRBJ2-1; TRBD2 agrees at 15 bases. The ends lost 4 bases at V and 5 bases at J; junction bases unmatched: 4. Per germline, CDR1 SGHRS and CDR2 YFSETQ. The CDR3 runs to 16 residues. The CDR3 is CASSLGTSGRNNEQFF. DNA for the CDR3: TGCGCCAGCAGCCTAGGGACTAGCGGGAGGAACAATGAGCAGTTCTTC.

The chain combines TRBV18 with TRBJ2-2, with 13 bases that match TRBD2. The CDR3 covers 16 residues. Germline trimming cut 3 bases from V and 6 bases from J; bases unmatched to any gene: 4. CDR1 is KGHSH, CDR2 LQKENI, per germline. The CDR3 loop is CASSPGLAGISGELFF. The DNA of the CDR3 is TGTGCCAGCTCACCGGGACTAGCGGGAATCTCCGGGGAGCTGTTTTTT.